Listed below are T cell receptor beta chains from one sample, sequenced in a study of blood T cell repertoires in COVID-19. Method: immunoSEQ multiplex PCR; TCRdb's copy keeps in-frame clones and lacks some. This table holds around 360,000 clones, around 87% found once. The sequencing input was peripheral blood. Source of these receptors: a woman in her 30s with COVID-19, enrolled during active disease. CDR3s include the opening cysteine and the closing phenylalanine or tryptophan. The order of the fields is CDR3 protein, V gene, J gene.

CASSALQGPQETQYF	TRBV2	TRBJ2-5
CAISADRDANEKLFF	TRBV10-3	TRBJ1-4
CASSQGLVGVSYEQYF	TRBV7-9	TRBJ2-7
CASSGGTPSTDTQYF	TRBV5-1	TRBJ2-3
CASSQASSGGGAWQPQHF	TRBV4-1	TRBJ1-5
CASSEGAGDTGELFF	TRBV6-4	TRBJ2-2
CAWSYSGVRGGELFF	TRBV30	TRBJ2-2
CATSDFASGQPQHF	TRBV24-1	TRBJ1-5
CASSEGQGRETQYF	TRBV5-4	TRBJ2-5
CASSLGSVSNQPQHF	TRBV7-8	TRBJ1-5
CASSLNRGTGGELFF	TRBV7-3	TRBJ2-2
CASSPRDRYTEAFF	TRBV5-4	TRBJ1-1
CASSSGRGIYNEQFF	TRBV27	TRBJ2-1
CASSEEIAGSTDTQYF	TRBV2	TRBJ2-3
CATSDFQGSDEKLFF	TRBV24-1	TRBJ1-4
CASSSVGELFF	TRBV6-5	TRBJ2-2
CASSLVWDRVYEQYF	TRBV5-5	TRBJ2-7
CASSQVPSGVGNSPLHF	TRBV14	TRBJ1-6
CSAPWAGGYTF	TRBV20-1	TRBJ1-2
CASSQDNGQGAGGELFF	TRBV4-3	TRBJ2-2
CASSLSLSYGYTF	TRBV12-3/TRBV12-4	TRBJ1-2
CASSVTGGLETQYF	TRBV7-8	TRBJ2-5
CASSPSGTGLYEQYF	TRBV7-2	TRBJ2-7
CAWSATSAPDTQYF	TRBV30	TRBJ2-3
CASSLFRGHTGELFF	TRBV27	TRBJ2-2
CASRLGGAGNTIYF	TRBV6-6	TRBJ1-3
CASSLGRVYEQYF	TRBV7-2	TRBJ2-7
CATSDADNQETQYF	TRBV24-1	TRBJ2-5